The 22 T cell receptor beta chains below all came from one sample that was sequenced in a study of OX40 agonist ivuxolimab in advanced cancers. The assay was immunoSEQ multiplex PCR, and TCRdb's table has in-frame clones only and misses some. The table records about 60,000 clones, approximately 80% of them present only once. Sequencing used CD4+ or CD8+ T cells sorted from blood, obtained in a trial of the OX40 agonist ivuxolimab. The source is an adult with an advanced solid tumor such as melanoma, head and neck, liver or kidney cancer.

V gene TRBV29-1 combines with J gene TRBJ2-2; 11 bases are shared with TRBD1. The CDR3 totals 14 residues. The V gene's germline CDR1 is SQVTM and CDR2 ANQGSEA. Losses at the gene ends were 5 bases for V and 3 bases for J; bases not matched to a gene: 2. The CDR3 loop is CSVPDRGHTGELFF. CDR3 bases: TGCAGCGTTCCGGACAGGGGGCACACCGGGGAGCTGTTTTTT.

This clone was observed once. The J gene is TRBJ2-1, the V gene TRBV4-1, with 11 bases lining up with TRBD2. Trimming removed 2 bases from V and 0 bases from J; junction bases left unmatched: 3. This CDR3 contains 17 residues. Germline CDR1 reads MGHRA; CDR2 reads YSYEKL. The CDR3 protein is CASSQRTSGPSYNEQFF. DNA of the CDR3: TGCGCCAGCAGCCAAAGGACTAGCGGGCCCTCCTACAATGAGCAGTTCTTC.

The chain is built from TRBV7-8 and TRBJ2-1; possibly TRBD1 for D (6 bases). Germline V gene data show CDR1 as SGHVS and CDR2 as FQNEAQ. The V end was cut by 0 bases, the J end by 8 bases, with 11 bases between. The CDR3 has 14 residues. CDR3 coding DNA: TGTGCCAGCAGCTTAGCAAGGGGGTGGGATGAGCAGTTCTTC. It specifies CASSLARGWDEQFF.

This chain uses TRBV10-3 with TRBJ1-1; D might be TRBD1 (5 bases). The CDR3 is made up of 14 amino acids. Between the trimmed V and J ends, which lost 8 bases and 6 bases, there was a span of 19 bases. Germline V gene sequence: CDR1 ENHRY, CDR2 SYGVKD. CDR3 in amino acids: CAIGRGSGVAEAFF. In nucleotides, the CDR3 is TGTGCCATCGGTCGGGGCTCGGGGGTGGCTGAAGCTTTCTTT.

The V and J genes are TRBV18 and TRBJ1-3, with D uncertain. This CDR3 region has 15 residues. Germline-derived CDR1 and CDR2 are KGHSH and LQKENI. Trimming took 3 bases from V and 4 from J, leaving 13 bases between them. CDR3: CASSPRSQIGNTIYF. The DNA for the CDR3 is TGTGCCAGCTCACCCCGGTCACAGATAGGAAACACCATATATTTT.

V is TRBV5-6 and J is TRBJ1-3, with a tentative D call TRBD1 (5 bases). This CDR3 has 14 amino acids. V lost 4 bases and J 5 bases, leaving 13 bases between the germline ends. Germline CDR1 SGHDT, CDR2 YYEEEE. CDR3 loop: CASSEGPVRNTIYF. The CDR3 coding sequence is TGTGCCAGCAGCGAGGGACCGGTTCGAAACACCATATATTTT.

The gene calls are TRBV6-6 and TRBJ2-1; D might be TRBD1 (5 bases). Looked up from germline, CDR1 is MNHNY and CDR2 is SVGAGI (reference sequence). With 0 bases removed from V and 8 bases from J, the gap between germline ends came to 17 bases. This CDR3 is built from 16 residues. Here the CDR3 DNA reads TGTGCCAGCAGTTACTCGGGCTCAGGGAATCAGGATGAGCAGTTCTTC. Protein product: CASSYSGSGNQDEQFF.

The rearrangement uses TRBV7-2 and TRBJ2-2, with D perhaps TRBD1 or TRBD2 (6 bases each). V was cut by 5 bases and J by 0 bases, with 19 bases left in between. Germline V CDR1 and CDR2: SGHTA, FQGNSA. The CDR3 has 18 residues. As DNA, the CDR3 is TGTGCCAGCAGCCCCACGGGGGCGGGTAGCGCGAACACCGGGGAGCTGTTTTTT. It codes for CASSPTGAGSANTGELFF.

The genes are TRBV18 and TRBJ2-2; TRBD2 might be the D (6 bases). V lost 6 bases to trimming and J lost 6 bases, with 20 bases between them. Germline V lookup: CDR1 KGHSH, CDR2 LQKENI. The CDR3 has 16 residues. CDR3 loop: CASSPRGGSAAGELFF. In nucleotides, the CDR3 is TGTGCCAGCTCCCCCCGTGGAGGGTCGGCAGCCGGGGAGCTGTTTTTT. The variable domain in full, with the rest retrieved from reference TRBV18 and TRBJ2-2, is NAGVMQNPRHLVRRRGQEARLRCSPMKGHSHVYWYRQLPEEGLKFMVYLQKENIIDESGMPKERFSAEFPKEGPSILRIQQVVRGDSAAYFCASSPRGGSAAGELFFGEGSRLTVL.

The V gene is TRBV29-1, the J gene TRBJ2-1; no clear D. Germline V gene lookup returns CDR1 SQVTM and CDR2 ANQGSEA. Trimming stripped 4 bases from V and 8 bases from J, with 9 bases between. The CDR3 runs to 11 residues. DNA of the CDR3: TGCAGCGTTGGAAGACCGCATGAGCAGTTCTTC. Translated, it gives CSVGRPHEQFF.

V gene TRBV7-8 combines with J gene TRBJ2-7, with no clear D. This CDR3 is built from 11 residues. V lost 5 bases and J lost 3, with 5 bases in between. From germline, CDR1 is SGHVS and CDR2 FQNEAQ. The CDR3 loop reads CASSTGYEQYF. CDR3 DNA: TGTGCCAGCAGCACCGGCTACGAGCAGTACTTC.

This clone came up once. The V gene is TRBV19, the J gene TRBJ1-4; weak D call: TRBD1 (5 bases). Germline V gives CDR1 LNHDA, CDR2 SQIVND (reference sequence). Trimming removed 1 base at V and 6 bases at J, with 15 bases between. This CDR3 contains 16 residues. CDR3 DNA sequence: TGTGCCAGTAGTATAGTTTTTCGGGGGAAGGATGAAAAACTGTTTTTT. Protein product: CASSIVFRGKDEKLFF. Drawing the rest from reference TRBV19 and TRBJ1-4, the complete variable domain is DGGITQSPKYLFRKEGQNVTLSCEQNLNHDAMYWYRQDPGQGLRLIYYSQIVNDFQKGDIAEGYSVSREKKESFPLTVTSAQKNPTAFYLCASSIVFRGKDEKLFFGSGTQLSVL.

This chain connects TRBV29-1 to TRBJ2-7; 14 bases map to TRBD2. Germline assignment: CDR1 SQVTM and CDR2 ANQGSEA. Trimming cost V 4 bases and J 2 bases; bases outside gene matches: 4. This CDR3 spans 15 amino acids. The CDR3 coding sequence is TGCAGCGTTGGACTAGCGGGGGGGATAACCTACGAGCAGTACTTC. Protein: CSVGLAGGITYEQYF.

V usage is TRBV7-8 and J usage is TRBJ2-6, with D perhaps TRBD1 (6 bases). CDR1 SGHVS and CDR2 FQNEAQ come from the germline V gene. The CDR3 spans 18 residues. Trimming removed 2 bases from V and 0 bases from J, with 14 bases in between. The CDR3 region is CASSLFRDIDSGANVLTF. The CDR3 DNA follows: TGTGCCAGCAGCTTATTTCGGGACATAGACTCTGGGGCCAACGTCCTGACTTTC. Using reference TRBV7-8 and TRBJ2-6 for the parts outside the CDR3, the full variable domain is GAGVSQSPRYKVAKRGQDVALRCDPISGHVSLFWYQQALGQGPEFLTYFQNEAQLDKSGLPSDRFFAERPEGSVSTLKIQRTQQEDSAVYLCASSLFRDIDSGANVLTFGAGSRLTVL.

This sequence joins TRBV5-1 and TRBJ2-1, with D hard to call. Trimming removed 6 bases at V and 8 bases at J, with 9 bases between. The length of the CDR3 is 11 residues. From germline, CDR1 is SGHRS and CDR2 YFSETQ. The CDR3 loop reads CASTARDEQFF. CDR3 bases: TGCGCCAGCACCGCGCGCGATGAGCAGTTCTTC.

The chain joins TRBV7-2 to TRBJ2-5; tentatively, D is TRBD2 (5 bases). With 1 base removed from V and 3 bases from J, the gap between germline ends came to 12 bases. CDR1 is SGHTA, CDR2 FQGNSA, per germline. The CDR3 is made up of 15 amino acids. The CDR3 region has the DNA TGTGCCAGCAGCTTAGACTACGGAGCGGAAGAGACCCAGTACTTC. This sequence encodes CASSLDYGAEETQYF.

The J gene is TRBJ2-6, the V gene TRBV14, with TRBD1 identical over 9 bases. V lost 4 bases, J lost 2 bases, and 6 bases stayed unmatched. From germline, CDR1 is SGHDN and CDR2 FVKESK. The CDR3 is made up of 17 amino acids. Written as DNA, the CDR3 is TGTGCCAGCAGCCGGGGACAGGGAATGACTGGGGCCAACGTCCTGACTTTC. This gives the protein CASSRGQGMTGANVLTF.

The rearrangement links TRBV2 to TRBJ1-5, with unresolved D. The germline V gene encodes CDR1 SNHLY and CDR2 FYNNEI. The CDR3 covers 13 residues. The V end lost 7 bases, the J end lost 3 bases, and 10 bases lay between the germline ends. DNA of the CDR3: TGTGCCAGCACAGTCGGCCTCAATCAGCCCCAGCATTTT. Encoded protein: CASTVGLNQPQHF. The full variable domain, completed using reference TRBV2 and TRBJ1-5, is EPEVTQTPSHQVTQMGQEVILRCVPISNHLYFYWYRQILGQKVEFLVSFYNNEISEKSEIFDDQFSVERPDGSNFTLKIRSTKLEDSAMYFCASTVGLNQPQHFGDGTRLSIL.

The chain couples TRBV2 to TRBJ2-3, with 9 positions matching TRBD1. Germline lookup yields CDR1 SNHLY and CDR2 FYNNEI. Trimming cost V 7 bases and J 3 bases; bases outside gene matches: 8. The CDR3 totals 15 residues. In nucleotides, the CDR3 is TGTGCCAGCAATCCGGACAGGGGAGGTACAGATACGCAGTATTTT. Translated, it gives CASNPDRGGTDTQYF. Variable domain in full (rest from reference TRBV2 and TRBJ2-3): EPEVTQTPSHQVTQMGQEVILRCVPISNHLYFYWYRQILGQKVEFLVSFYNNEISEKSEIFDDQFSVERPDGSNFTLKIRSTKLEDSAMYFCASNPDRGGTDTQYFGPGTRLTVL.

The rearrangement links TRBV18 to TRBJ1-1, with 7 positions matching TRBD1. CDR1 KGHSH and CDR2 LQKENI come from the germline V gene. Germline trimming cut 2 bases from V and 7 bases from J; bases unmatched to any gene: 4. This CDR3 spans 13 amino acids. CDR3 region: CASSPGTEGEAFF. DNA of the CDR3: TGTGCCAGCTCACCAGGGACAGAGGGTGAAGCTTTCTTT.

V gene TRBV29-1 combines with J gene TRBJ2-2; the match to TRBD1 covers 7 bases. V shed 7 bases, J shed 7 bases, and the junction held 9 bases outside the gene matches. Germline CDR1 reads SQVTM; CDR2 reads ANQGSEA. The CDR3 is made up of 13 amino acids. CDR3 nucleotide sequence: TGCAGCGGAATGACAGGGAAGGGCGGGGAGCTGTTTTTT. It yields the protein CSGMTGKGGELFF.

CDR3 nucleotides: TGTGCCAGCAGCGCCGAACAGGGCCCCCTTTTTACTGAAGCTTTCTTT. This sequence encodes CASSAEQGPLFTEAFF. The genes are TRBV5-6 and TRBJ1-1; a weak D match, TRBD1 (6 bases). CDR3 length equals 16 residues. CDR1 and CDR2 (germline): SGHDT, YYEEEE. Trimming shortened V by 4 bases and J by 5 bases, and 21 bases separated the two germline ends. Combining the CDR3 with reference TRBV5-6 and TRBJ1-1 gives the whole variable domain DAGVTQSPTHLIKTRGQQVTLRCSPKSGHDTVSWYQQALGQGPQFIFQYYEEEERQRGNFPDRFSGHQFPNYSSELNVNALLLGDSALYLCASSAEQGPLFTEAFFGQGTRLTVV.